This T cell receptor beta chain was profiled in a study of cytomegalovirus exposure and HLA in healthy donors. Study context: Researchers found that roughly 81% of some 400 genotyped donors fell within the Caucasian-associated ancestry cluster. Findings and caveats of the study: Available immune exposure information was restricted to CMV serostatus only. The listing of 150 or so TCR beta chains classed them as cytomegalovirus-associated.

The CDR3 is 15 residues long. The V and J ends lost 6 bases and 3 bases, in that order; junction bases with no gene match: 7. CDR1 MNHEY and CDR2 SMNVEV come from the germline V gene (reference sequence). A word on this clone: What it recognizes is unknown.

Both 60 Vbeta primers and 13 Jbeta primers went into the PCR. Libraries were prepared by immunoSEQ multiplex PCR; TCRdb keeps only in-frame clonotypes and omits some of them. The data contain under 200,000 clones, 71% of them seen just once; the ten biggest clones take up approximately 2.5%. The genes are TRBV27 and TRBJ2-1; TRBD2 matches at 8 bases. This receptor was identified in a woman aged 30 to 39 in good health and CMV-seronegative. The sequencing input was PBMCs. Here the CDR3 DNA reads TGTGCCAGCAGAACCGGGACTAGTCTCTACAATGAGCAGTTCTTC. Protein product: CASRTGTSLYNEQFF.